The table lists the clone carrying this TCR beta chain with many counts. Its target is not known. The V segment lost 5 bases and the J segment 4 bases; nucleotides outside the gene matches: 19. This CDR3 has 18 amino acids. Germline CDR1 SGHNT, CDR2 YENEEA. The data belong to a study of T cells after posttransplantation cyclophosphamide. TCRdb's table, derived via immunoSEQ multiplex PCR, lists solely in-frame clones and lacks some. This sample carries approximately 7,100 clones, none of them present only once. Findings and caveats of the study: Donor CD8+ memory clones often dominated recipient blood repertoires at later times. Recipient CMV seropositivity and CMV reactivation strongly tracked TRB clonality.

Treatment was busulfan-fludarabine conditioning, a marrow graft, and cyclophosphamide on days +3 and +4. The source is an older female patient who received an allogeneic stem cell transplant from an unrelated donor, was CMV-positive, and had acute GVHD only. Among the T cells, some may be from the graft donor. The rearrangement joins TRBV11-3 to TRBJ2-7; 8 nucleotides match TRBD2. The specimen comprised PBMCs, sampled 90 to 100 days after allogeneic stem cell transplant with posttransplant cyclophosphamide. The DNA for the CDR3 is TGTGCCAGCAGCGCCCATTCTACCCGCGGGAGGACCCAGTACGAGCAGTACTTC. Its protein product is CASSAHSTRGRTQYEQYF.